The clone carrying this T cell receptor beta chain appeared a few times. The assay was immunoSEQ multiplex PCR, and TCRdb's table has in-frame clones only and misses some. Here the sample spans 4,000 to 6,500 clones, 70% to 75% being singletons. The CDR3 spans 15 residues. Germline V gene lookup returns CDR1 MDHEN and CDR2 SYDVKM. J lost 6 bases, V lost 6 bases, and 11 bases had no gene match. This sample was taken from a study of sequential checkpoint blockade in melanoma. Across the whole study: Arm A got nivolumab then ipilimumab; arm B the reverse, 1:1. After both sequences, patients received maintenance nivolumab.

Regarding treatment: randomized to nivolumab then ipilimumab (arm A) or the reverse (arm B). Sorted cells were live CD3+CD8+, lacking CD19 and CD56, from PBMCs. This sequence was found in a human donor with melanoma. The sequencing used CD8+ T cells sorted from blood (inferred from file names), collected from a patient given nivolumab and ipilimumab in sequence. The chain combines TRBV28 with TRBJ2-7, with 10 bases identical to TRBD2. In DNA, the CDR3 is TGTGCCAGCAGATATCATAGCGGGAGGAATACCGAGCAGTACTTC. Translation gives CASRYHSGRNTEQYF. The whole variable domain, filled in from reference TRBV28 and TRBJ2-7, reads DVKVTQSSRYLVKRTGEKVFLECVQDMDHENMFWYRQDPGLGLRLIYFSYDVKMKEKGDIPEGYSVSREKKERFSLILESASTNQTSMYLCASRYHSGRNTEQYFGPGTRLTVT.